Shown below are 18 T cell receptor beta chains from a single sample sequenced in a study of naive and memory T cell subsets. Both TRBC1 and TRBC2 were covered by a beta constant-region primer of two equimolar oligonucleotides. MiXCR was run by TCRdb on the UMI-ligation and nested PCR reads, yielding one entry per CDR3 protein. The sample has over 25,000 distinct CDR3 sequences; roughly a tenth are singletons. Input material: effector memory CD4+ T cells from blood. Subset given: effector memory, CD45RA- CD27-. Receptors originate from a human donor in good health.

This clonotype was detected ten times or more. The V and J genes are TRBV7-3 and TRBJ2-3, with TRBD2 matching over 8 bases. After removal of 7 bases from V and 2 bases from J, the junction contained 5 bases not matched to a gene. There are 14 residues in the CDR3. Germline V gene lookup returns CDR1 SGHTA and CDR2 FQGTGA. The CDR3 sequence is CASTRGGPTDTQYF. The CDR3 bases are TGTGCCAGCACCCGCGGGGGGCCCACAGATACGCAGTATTTT. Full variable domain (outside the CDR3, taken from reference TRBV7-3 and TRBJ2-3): GAGVSQTPSNKVTEKGKYVELRCDPISGHTALYWYRQSLGQGPEFLIYFQGTGAADDSGLPNDRFFAVRPEGSVSTLKIQRTERGDSAVYLCASTRGGPTDTQYFGPGTRLTVL.

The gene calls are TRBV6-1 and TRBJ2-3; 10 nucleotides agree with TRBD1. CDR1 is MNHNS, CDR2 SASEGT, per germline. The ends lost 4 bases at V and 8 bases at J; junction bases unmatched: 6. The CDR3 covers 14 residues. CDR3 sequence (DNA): TGTGCCAGCAGTGTGGGACAGGGGTCTCCTACGCAGTATTTT. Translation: CASSVGQGSPTQYF.

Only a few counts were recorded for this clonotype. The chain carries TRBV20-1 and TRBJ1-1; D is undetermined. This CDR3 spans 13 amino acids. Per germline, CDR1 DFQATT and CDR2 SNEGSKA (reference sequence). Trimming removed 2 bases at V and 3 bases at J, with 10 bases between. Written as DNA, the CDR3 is TGCAGTGCTAGACTACTGAGGGACACTGAAGCTTTCTTT. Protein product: CSARLLRDTEAFF.

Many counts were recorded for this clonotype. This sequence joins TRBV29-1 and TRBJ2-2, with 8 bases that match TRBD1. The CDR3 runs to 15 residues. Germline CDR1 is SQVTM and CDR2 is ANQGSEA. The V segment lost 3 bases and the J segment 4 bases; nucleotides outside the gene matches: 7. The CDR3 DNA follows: TGCAGCGTTGAGGGTATAACAGGGGGCACCGGGGAGCTGTTTTTT. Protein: CSVEGITGGTGELFF.

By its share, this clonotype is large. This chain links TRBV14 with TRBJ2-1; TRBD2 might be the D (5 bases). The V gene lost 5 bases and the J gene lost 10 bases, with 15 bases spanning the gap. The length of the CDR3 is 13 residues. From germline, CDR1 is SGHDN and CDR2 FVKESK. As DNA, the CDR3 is TGTGCCAGCAGCTCCGGACTGGGTCGGGAGCAGTTCTTC. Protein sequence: CASSSGLGREQFF.

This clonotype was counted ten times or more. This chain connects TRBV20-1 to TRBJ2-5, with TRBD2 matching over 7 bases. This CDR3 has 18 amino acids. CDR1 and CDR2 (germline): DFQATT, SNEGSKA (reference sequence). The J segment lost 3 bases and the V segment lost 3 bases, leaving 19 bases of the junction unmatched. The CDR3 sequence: CSARSRRRERLGEETQYF. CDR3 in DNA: TGCAGTGCTAGGTCCCGCCGGCGGGAGCGGCTAGGGGAAGAGACCCAGTACTTC.

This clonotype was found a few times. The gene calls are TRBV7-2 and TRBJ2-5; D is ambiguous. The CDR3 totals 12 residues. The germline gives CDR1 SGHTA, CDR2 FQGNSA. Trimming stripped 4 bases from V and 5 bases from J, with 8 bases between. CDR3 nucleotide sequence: TGTGCCAGCAGCTCCCGGGCCGAGACCCAGTACTTC. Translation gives CASSSRAETQYF.

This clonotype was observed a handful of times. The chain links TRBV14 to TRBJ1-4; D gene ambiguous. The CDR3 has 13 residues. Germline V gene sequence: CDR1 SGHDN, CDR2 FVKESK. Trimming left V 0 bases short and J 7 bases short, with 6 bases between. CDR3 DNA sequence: TGTGCCAGCAGCCAAGAACGGGGTGAAAAACTGTTTTTT. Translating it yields CASSQERGEKLFF.

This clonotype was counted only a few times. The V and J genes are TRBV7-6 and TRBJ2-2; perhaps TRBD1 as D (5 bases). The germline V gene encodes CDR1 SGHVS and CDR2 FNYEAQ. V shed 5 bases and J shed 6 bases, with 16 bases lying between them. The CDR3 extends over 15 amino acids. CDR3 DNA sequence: TGTGCCAGCAGCCGTACAGGTTATCAGTCCGGGGAGCTGTTTTTT. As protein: CASSRTGYQSGELFF.

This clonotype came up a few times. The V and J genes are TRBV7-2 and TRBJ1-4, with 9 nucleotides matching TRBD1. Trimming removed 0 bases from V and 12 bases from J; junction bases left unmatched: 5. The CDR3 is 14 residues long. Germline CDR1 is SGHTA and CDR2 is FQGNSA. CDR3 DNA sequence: TGTGCCAGCAGCTTAGCAGGGACAGGGTTGGAACTGTTTTTT. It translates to CASSLAGTGLELFF.

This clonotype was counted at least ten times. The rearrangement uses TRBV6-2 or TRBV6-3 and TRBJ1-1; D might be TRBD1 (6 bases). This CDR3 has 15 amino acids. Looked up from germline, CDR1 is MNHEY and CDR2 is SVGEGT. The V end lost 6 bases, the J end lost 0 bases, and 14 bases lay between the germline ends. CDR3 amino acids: CASSGRGPLNTEAFF. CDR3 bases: TGTGCCAGCAGCGGACGGGGGCCGTTGAACACTGAAGCTTTCTTT.

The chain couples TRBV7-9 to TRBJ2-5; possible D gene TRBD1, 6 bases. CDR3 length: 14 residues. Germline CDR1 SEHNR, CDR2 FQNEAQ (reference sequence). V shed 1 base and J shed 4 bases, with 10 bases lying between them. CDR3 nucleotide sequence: TGTGCCAGCAGCTTAGGGGCAGGGGCAGAGACCCAGTACTTC. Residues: CASSLGAGAETQYF.

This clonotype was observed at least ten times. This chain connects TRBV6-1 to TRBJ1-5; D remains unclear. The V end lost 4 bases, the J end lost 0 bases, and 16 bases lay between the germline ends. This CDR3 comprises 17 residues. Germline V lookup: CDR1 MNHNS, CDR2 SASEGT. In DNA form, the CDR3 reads TGTGCCAGCAGTGCCACCGCTGTAGCATTTAGCAATCAGCCCCAGCATTTT. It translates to CASSATAVAFSNQPQHF.

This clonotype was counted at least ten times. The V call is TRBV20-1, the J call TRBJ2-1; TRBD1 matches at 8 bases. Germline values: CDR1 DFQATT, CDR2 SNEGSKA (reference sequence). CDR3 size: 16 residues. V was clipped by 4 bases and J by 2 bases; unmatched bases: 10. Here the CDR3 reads CSANKGTGLTYNEQFF. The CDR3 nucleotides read TGCAGTGCTAATAAAGGGACAGGCCTCACCTACAATGAGCAGTTCTTC.

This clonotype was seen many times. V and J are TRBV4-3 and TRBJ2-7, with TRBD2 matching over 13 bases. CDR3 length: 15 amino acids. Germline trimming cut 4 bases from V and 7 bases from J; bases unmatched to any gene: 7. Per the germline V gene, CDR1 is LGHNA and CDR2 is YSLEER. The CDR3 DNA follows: TGCGCCAGCAGCCGGGGGACTAGCGGGGATTTAGAGCAGTACTTC. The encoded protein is CASSRGTSGDLEQYF.

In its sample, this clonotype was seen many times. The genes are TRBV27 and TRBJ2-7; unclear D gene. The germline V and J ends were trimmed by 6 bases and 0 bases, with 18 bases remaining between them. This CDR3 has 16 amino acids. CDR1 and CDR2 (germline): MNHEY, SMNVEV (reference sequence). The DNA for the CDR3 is TGTGCCAGCAGGGGCTTGGGCGGCAGGAACTCCTACGAGCAGTACTTC. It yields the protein CASRGLGGRNSYEQYF.

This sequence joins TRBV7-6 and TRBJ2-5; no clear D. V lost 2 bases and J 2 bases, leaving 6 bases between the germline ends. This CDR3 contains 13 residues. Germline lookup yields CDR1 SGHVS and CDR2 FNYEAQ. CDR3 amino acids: CASSLRVQETQYF. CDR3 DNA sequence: TGTGCCAGCAGCTTACGGGTTCAAGAGACCCAGTACTTC.

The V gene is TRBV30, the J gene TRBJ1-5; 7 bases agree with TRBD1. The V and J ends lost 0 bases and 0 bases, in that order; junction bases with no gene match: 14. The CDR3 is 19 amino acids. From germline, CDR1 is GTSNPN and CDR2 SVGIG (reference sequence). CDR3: CAWSVSYLSGQTSNQPQHF. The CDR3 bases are TGTGCCTGGAGTGTATCATATTTATCGGGACAGACTAGCAATCAGCCCCAGCATTTT. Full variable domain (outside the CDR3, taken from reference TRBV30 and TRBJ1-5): SQTIHQWPATLVQPVGSPLSLECTVEGTSNPNLYWYRQAAGRGLQLLFYSVGIGQISSEVPQNLSASRPQDRQFILSSKKLLLSDSGFYLCAWSVSYLSGQTSNQPQHFGDGTRLSIL.